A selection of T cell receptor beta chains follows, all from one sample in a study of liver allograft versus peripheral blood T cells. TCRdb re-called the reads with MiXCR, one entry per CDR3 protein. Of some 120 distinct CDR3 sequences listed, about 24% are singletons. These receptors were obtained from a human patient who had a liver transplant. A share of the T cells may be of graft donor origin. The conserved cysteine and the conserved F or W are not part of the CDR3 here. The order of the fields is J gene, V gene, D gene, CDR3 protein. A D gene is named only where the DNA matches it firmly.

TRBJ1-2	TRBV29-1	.	SGRGGDDYGYT
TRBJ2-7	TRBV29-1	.	SVEEPTGPHKYEQY
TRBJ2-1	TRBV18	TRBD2	ASSGAGESEQF
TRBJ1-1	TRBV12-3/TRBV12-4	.	ASSFGQTEAF
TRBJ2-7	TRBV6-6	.	ASSYGGANEQY
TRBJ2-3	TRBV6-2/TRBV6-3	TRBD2	ASRLAGISDTQY
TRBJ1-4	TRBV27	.	ASSLFLGGNEKLF
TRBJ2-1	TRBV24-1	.	ATSVLGTSRNEQF
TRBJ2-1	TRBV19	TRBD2	ASSIELAAYNEQF
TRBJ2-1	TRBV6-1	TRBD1	ASSEEEGQGGDEQF
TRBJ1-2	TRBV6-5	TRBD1	ASTNQGGGYGYT
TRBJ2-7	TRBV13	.	ASSNRDRSYEQY
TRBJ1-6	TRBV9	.	ASSASDSSQYNSPLH
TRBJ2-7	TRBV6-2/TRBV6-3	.	ASSTRPGGTNEQY
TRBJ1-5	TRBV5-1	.	ASSLEGINQPQH
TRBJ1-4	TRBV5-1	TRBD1	ASSPYRGTNEKLF
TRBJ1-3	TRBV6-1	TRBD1	ASSEGQGGNTIY
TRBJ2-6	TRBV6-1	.	ASSEDSSGANVLT
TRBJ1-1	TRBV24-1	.	ATSDLRRTNTEAF
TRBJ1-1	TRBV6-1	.	ASSVSQRPNTEAF